The 28 T cell receptor beta chains below were found in one sample sequenced in a study of blood T cell repertoires in COVID-19. Sequencing used immunoSEQ multiplex PCR; TCRdb keeps in-frame clones, though not all of them. The sample yields around 100,000 clones, about four fifths seen once. The sample comprised peripheral blood. The source of these receptors is a man between 60 and 70 years old with acute or convalescent COVID-19.

The chain joins TRBV4-3 to TRBJ2-1; TRBD2 aligns across 10 bases. The CDR3 extends over 22 amino acids. V lost 0 bases, J lost 6 bases, and 23 bases stayed unmatched. Germline lookup yields CDR1 LGHNA and CDR2 YSLEER. This CDR3 is CASSQDVETSGYLPFRLNEQFF. The DNA of the CDR3 is TGCGCCAGCAGCCAAGATGTTGAGACTAGCGGGTATCTTCCTTTTAGGCTCAATGAGCAGTTCTTC.

The rearrangement uses TRBV7-9 and TRBJ2-1; TRBD1 is a possible D gene (6 bases). This CDR3 spans 14 amino acids. Germline V gene data show CDR1 as SEHNR and CDR2 as FQNEAQ (reference sequence). Trimming removed 5 bases at V and 5 bases at J, with 13 bases between. CDR3 sequence reads: CASSRDTRNNEQFF. DNA of the CDR3: TGTGCCAGCAGCCGGGACACCCGTAACAATGAGCAGTTCTTC.

The chain uses TRBV4-3 and TRBJ2-6; 7 bases agree with TRBD1. The CDR3 is made up of 15 amino acids. From germline, CDR1 is LGHNA and CDR2 YSLEER. Losses at the gene ends were 3 bases for V and 2 bases for J; bases not matched to a gene: 1. The DNA of the CDR3 is TGCGCCAGCAGCCACACAGGGGCTGGGGCCAACGTCCTGACTTTC. The encoded protein is CASSHTGAGANVLTF.

This chain joins TRBV28 and TRBJ1-2; D is perhaps TRBD1 (6 bases). The V gene's germline CDR1 is MDHEN and CDR2 SYDVKM. V was cut by 6 bases and J by 5 bases, with 16 bases left in between. The CDR3 has 14 amino acids. The CDR3 coding sequence is TGTGCCAGCAGAAGGTCTGGGGGGGCGTATGGCTACACCTTC. This translates into CASRRSGGAYGYTF.

In its sample, this clone was seen a few times. The chain joins TRBV5-1 to TRBJ1-1; perhaps TRBD1 as D (5 bases). This CDR3 comprises 15 residues. Trimming stripped 4 bases from V and 7 bases from J, with 20 bases between. The V gene's germline CDR1 is SGHRS and CDR2 YFSETQ. CDR3 region: CASSRWALGRDEAFF. DNA of the CDR3: TGCGCCAGCAGCCGTTGGGCGCTCGGCAGGGATGAAGCTTTCTTT.

This clone is a singleton in its sample. The chain uses TRBV10-1 and TRBJ2-7; 7 bases match TRBD2. The CDR3 covers 14 residues. J gave up 2 bases and V 6 bases, and 7 bases lay outside the gene matches. The germline CDR1 and CDR2 sequences are WNHNN and SYGVQD (reference sequence). CDR3 in DNA: TGCGCCAGCAGCTCTAGCGGTTTCCCCTACGAGCAGTACTTC. This codes for CASSSSGFPYEQYF.

The rearrangement joins TRBV9 to TRBJ2-1; 12 bases align to TRBD2. From germline, CDR1 is SGDLS and CDR2 YYNGEE. Trimming removed 3 bases from V and 8 bases from J; junction bases left unmatched: 6. This CDR3 has 15 amino acids. CDR3 sequence: CASSATSGRTYEQFF. CDR3 DNA sequence: TGTGCCAGCAGCGCGACTAGCGGGAGAACCTATGAGCAGTTCTTC.

This CDR3 reads CASSPGLAGVETQYF. In DNA, the CDR3 is TGTGCCAGTAGTCCCGGACTAGCGGGAGTAGAGACCCAGTACTTC. The chain couples TRBV19 to TRBJ2-5, with 13 nucleotides matching TRBD2. Trimming at V came to 5 bases and at J to 4 bases, leaving 4 bases not matched to a gene. The CDR3 consists of 15 residues. Per the germline V gene, CDR1 is LNHDA and CDR2 is SQIVND (reference sequence).

The rearrangement links TRBV4-1 to TRBJ2-7, with D perhaps matching TRBD1 (5 bases). V was shortened by 4 bases and J by 1 base, with 8 bases between the two germline ends. CDR1 and CDR2 from the germline V gene are MGHRA and YSYEKL. This CDR3 has 13 amino acids. The CDR3 nucleotides are TGCGCCAGCAGCCGTGCAGGGTCCTACGAGCAGTACTTC. Translating gives CASSRAGSYEQYF.

The chain has TRBV5-1 and TRBJ1-1; 8 nucleotides align to TRBD1. J gave up 4 bases and V 7 bases, and 6 bases lay outside the gene matches. Germline V gene lookup returns CDR1 SGHRS and CDR2 YFSETQ. The CDR3 has 13 residues. CDR3: CASLRQGTTEAFF. The CDR3 DNA reads TGCGCCAGCTTAAGACAGGGGACCACTGAAGCTTTCTTT.

This clone was seen only a few times. The chain joins TRBV5-6 to TRBJ2-3, with TRBD2 matching over 7 bases. Trimming at V came to 0 bases and at J to 0 bases, leaving 4 bases not matched to a gene. The CDR3 is 16 amino acids. CDR1 and CDR2 (germline): SGHDT, YYEEEE. The CDR3 region is CASSLVERDSTDTQYF. The CDR3 bases are TGTGCCAGCAGCTTGGTTGAGCGGGACAGCACAGATACGCAGTATTTT.

The chain carries TRBV7-9 and TRBJ1-2; weak D call: TRBD1 (5 bases). The CDR3 is made up of 15 amino acids. The germline CDR1 and CDR2 sequences are SEHNR and FQNEAQ (reference sequence). V lost 4 bases and J lost 4, with 16 bases in between. The CDR3 coding sequence is TGTGCCAGCAGCTCCGTGCGGGGGTTCTCCTATGGCTACACCTTC. Translated: CASSSVRGFSYGYTF.

In this sample, this clone turned up once. This chain links TRBV6-4 with TRBJ1-2; 10 positions agree with TRBD1. The CDR3 has 15 amino acids. V shed 6 bases, J shed 3 bases, and the junction held 7 bases outside the gene matches. From germline, CDR1 is MRHNA and CDR2 SNTAGT. This chain's CDR3 is CASRLRDRGHYGYTF. CDR3 nucleotide sequence: TGTGCCAGCAGACTCCGGGACAGGGGTCACTATGGCTACACCTTC.

This clone occurred once. The gene calls are TRBV4-2 and TRBJ2-7; D remains unclear. Trimming cost V 6 bases and J 4 bases, with 13 bases left between them. The CDR3 is 13 amino acids. Germline V gene data show CDR1 as LGHNA and CDR2 as YNFKEQ. The CDR3, as DNA: TGTGCCAGCAGTCCGTTCGCGGATTACGAGCAGTACTTC. Translation gives CASSPFADYEQYF.

The genes are TRBV21-1 and TRBJ1-2; the D call of TRBD1 is as the table states it, not checked on the DNA. TRBV21-1 is noted as a pseudogene. This CDR3 region has 13 residues. CDR3 DNA: TGTGCCAGCAGCAAAGGACAGGAACATGGCTACACCTTC. Its translation: CASSKGQEHGYTF.

The chain has TRBV10-3 and TRBJ1-5; D uncertain. V gave up 1 base and J gave up 0 bases, with 10 bases separating them. This CDR3 has 16 residues. Germline V gene data show CDR1 as ENHRY and CDR2 as SYGVKD. CDR3 in DNA: TGTGCCATCAGTGAGTATACAGCTTATAGCAATCAGCCCCAGCATTTT. Amino acids: CAISEYTAYSNQPQHF.

Only one count was recorded for this clone. The genes are TRBV5-1 and TRBJ2-7, with 8 bases aligning to TRBD1. CDR1 is SGHRS and CDR2 is YFSETQ in the germline V gene. With V trimmed by 0 bases and J by 2 bases, 7 bases remained unmatched. The CDR3 is made up of 16 amino acids. The CDR3 DNA reads TGCGCCAGCAGCTTGGCGGGGACAGGAGCCACCTACGAGCAGTACTTC. Translated: CASSLAGTGATYEQYF.

This chain connects TRBV11-3 to TRBJ2-1, with 10 positions matching TRBD1. Losses at the gene ends were 4 bases for V and 4 bases for J; bases not matched to a gene: 10. Germline V CDR1 and CDR2: SGHNT, YENEEA. The CDR3 runs to 17 residues. CDR3: CASSSDADRGPYNEQFF. CDR3 DNA sequence: TGTGCCAGCAGCTCAGACGCCGACAGGGGGCCTTACAATGAGCAGTTCTTC.

The chain joins TRBV5-1 to TRBJ2-3; TRBD2 matches 11 bases. The length of the CDR3 is 17 residues. Germline loops: CDR1 SGHRS, CDR2 YFSETQ. J gave up 0 bases and V 4 bases, and 7 bases lay outside the gene matches. CDR3 region: CASSPLAGGTSTDTQYF. For the CDR3, the DNA is TGCGCCAGCAGCCCATTAGCGGGAGGGACTAGCACAGATACGCAGTATTTT. The full variable domain, its missing parts supplied by reference TRBV5-1 and TRBJ2-3, is KAGVTQTPRYLIKTRGQQVTLSCSPISGHRSVSWYQQTPGQGLQFLFEYFSETQRNKGNFPGRFSGRQFSNSRSEMNVSTLELGDSALYLCASSPLAGGTSTDTQYFGPGTRLTVL.

The chain combines TRBV5-6 with TRBJ2-1, with D perhaps TRBD1 (6 bases). CDR3 length: 16 amino acids. Germline CDR1 and CDR2: SGHDT and YYEEEE. With 3 bases removed from V and 6 bases from J, the gap between germline ends came to 19 bases. CDR3 DNA: TGTGCCAGCAGCTGGGGGCCGGGACCGACCGGCAATGAGCAGTTCTTC. Translating gives CASSWGPGPTGNEQFF.

The chain carries TRBV10-1 and TRBJ2-3; 10 bases are shared with TRBD1. With 10 bases clipped from V and 3 bases from J, the junction kept 16 bases outside the gene matches. This CDR3 is 17 amino acids long. The germline V gene has CDR1 WNHNN and CDR2 SYGVQD (reference sequence). CDR3 nucleotides: TGCGCCACCACGCAGGGTCCGGGACAGGGGTTTACAGATACGCAGTATTTT. Residues: CATTQGPGQGFTDTQYF.

The CDR3 DNA is TGTGCCAGCGCCTATCAGGGTTCCGGCAATCAGCCCCAGCATTTT. It specifies CASAYQGSGNQPQHF. J is TRBJ1-5 and V is TRBV2, with a possible D match to TRBD1 (5 bases). CDR1 SNHLY and CDR2 FYNNEI come from the germline V gene. The length of the CDR3 is 15 residues. The V end lost 8 bases, the J end lost 2 bases, and 16 bases lay between the germline ends.

V and J are TRBV7-6 and TRBJ2-5; no firm D call. V lost 0 bases and J lost 4, with 6 bases in between. Germline V gene sequence: CDR1 SGHVS, CDR2 FNYEAQ. The CDR3 has 13 amino acids. The CDR3 loop reads CASSLALGETQYF. The CDR3 DNA reads TGTGCCAGCAGCTTAGCGCTCGGAGAGACCCAGTACTTC.

The chain links TRBV30 to TRBJ1-3; D unresolved. The V gene lost 0 bases and the J gene lost 0 bases, with 12 bases spanning the gap. CDR3 length equals 16 residues. Germline CDR1 GTSNPN, CDR2 SVGIG (reference sequence). The CDR3 loop is CAWSVPRSSSGNTIYF. The DNA for the CDR3 is TGTGCCTGGAGTGTACCCAGATCCAGCTCTGGAAACACCATATATTTT.

Only a few counts were recorded for this clone. The V and J genes are TRBV19 and TRBJ1-5; 7 bases are a match to TRBD1. The germline CDR1 and CDR2 sequences are LNHDA and SQIVND (reference sequence). Trimming at V came to 5 bases and at J to 7 bases, leaving 11 bases not matched to a gene. The CDR3 loop spans 15 amino acids. The CDR3 DNA follows: TGTGCCAGTAGTTCCTCCGAGGGGGCGAGGCAGCCCCAGCATTTT. This codes for CASSSSEGARQPQHF.

In this sample, this clone turned up many times. The chain uses TRBV7-2 and TRBJ2-3; D is uncertain. The CDR3 contains 15 residues. V was pared by 5 bases and J by 2 bases, with 14 bases between. The germline V gene has CDR1 SGHTA and CDR2 FQGNSA. The CDR3 loop reads CASSATGGNTDTQYF. For the CDR3, the DNA is TGTGCCAGCAGCGCCACTGGCGGTAACACAGATACGCAGTATTTT.

This chain connects TRBV19 to TRBJ1-1, with 7 positions matching TRBD1. The V gene's germline CDR1 is LNHDA and CDR2 SQIVND (reference sequence). Germline trimming cut 6 bases from V and 0 bases from J; bases unmatched to any gene: 1. This CDR3 is 13 amino acids long. CDR3 in amino acids: CASRGQVNTEAFF. DNA of the CDR3: TGTGCCAGTAGAGGACAGGTGAACACTGAAGCTTTCTTT.

The rearrangement joins TRBV10-2 to TRBJ2-1; 8 bases map to TRBD1. V dropped 8 bases and J dropped 9; count of bases not matched to a gene: 18. There are 16 residues in the CDR3. Germline loops: CDR1 WSHSY, CDR2 SAAADI. The CDR3 loop is CASQNVRTGILSEQFF. The CDR3 DNA follows: TGCGCCAGCCAAAACGTCCGGACAGGGATTTTGAGTGAGCAGTTCTTC.